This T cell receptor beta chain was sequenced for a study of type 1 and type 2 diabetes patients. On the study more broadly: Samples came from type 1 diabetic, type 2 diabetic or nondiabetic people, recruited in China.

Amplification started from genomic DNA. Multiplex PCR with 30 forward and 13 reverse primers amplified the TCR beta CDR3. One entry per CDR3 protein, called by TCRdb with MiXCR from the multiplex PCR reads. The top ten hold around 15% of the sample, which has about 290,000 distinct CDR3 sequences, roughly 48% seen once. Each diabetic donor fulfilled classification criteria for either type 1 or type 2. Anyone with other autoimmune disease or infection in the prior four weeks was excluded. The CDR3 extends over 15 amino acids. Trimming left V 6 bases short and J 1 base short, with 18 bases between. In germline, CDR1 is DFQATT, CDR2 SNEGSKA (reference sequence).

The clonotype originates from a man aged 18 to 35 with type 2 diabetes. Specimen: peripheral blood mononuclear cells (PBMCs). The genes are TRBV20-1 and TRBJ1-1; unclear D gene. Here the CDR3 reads CSAGAVQVGNTEAFF. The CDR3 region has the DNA TGCAGTGCCGGCGCCGTCCAGGTAGGGAACACTGAAGCTTTCTTT.